This T cell receptor beta chain comes out of a study of blood T cell repertoires in COVID-19. About the study: Samples of COVID-19 (acute and convalescent) were obtained from the United States, Italy and Spain.

The V end lost 2 bases, the J end lost 0 bases, and 10 bases lay between the germline ends. Germline V gene lookup returns CDR1 MGHRA and CDR2 YSYEKL. CDR3 length: 15 amino acids. Per the original data handling: Researchers report that nucleated cell counts were estimated from reference gene primer amplification. TCRdb's copy holds only in-frame clones and misses some; the assay was immunoSEQ multiplex PCR. That table gives V, J and clone size, and the DNA gave D and trimming. Of about 68,000 clones listed, 65% to 90% were seen once; the top ten hold roughly 23%. The chain links TRBV4-1 to TRBJ1-2; no firm D call. The sample taken for sequencing was peripheral blood. This sequence originates from a man aged 45-65 years with acute or convalescent COVID-19. The CDR3 sequence is CASSQTVEANYGYTF. DNA of the CDR3: TGCGCCAGCAGCCAAACAGTTGAAGCTAACTATGGCTACACCTTC.